The entry below describes one T cell receptor beta chain. Its antigen is currently unknown. The source of the sample is a study of T cells in localized non-small cell lung cancer. The table came from immunoSEQ multiplex PCR; TCRdb's copy has only in-frame clones and leaves some out. The sample shows 50,000 or so clones, approximately 83% of them seen only once. Germline V gene sequence: CDR1 SGHTA, CDR2 FQGNSA. V was shortened by 6 bases and J by 2 bases, with 19 bases between the two germline ends. CDR3 length: 16 amino acids. Notes on the study in general: Turning up in adjacent lung were a median 57 of the top 100 tumor clones. Sequencing, confined to only one tumor region, leaves heterogeneity possible.

The material sequenced was peripheral blood, taken before any cancer treatment. The TCR originated in a female donor of 60 years or more with stage II squamous cell lung carcinoma. The chain is built from TRBV7-2 and TRBJ2-5; D is undetermined. CDR3 amino acids: CASSPTPGRVQETQYF. The CDR3, as DNA: TGTGCCAGCAGTCCAACCCCGGGTCGGGTGCAAGAGACCCAGTACTTC.